This T cell receptor (beta chain) originates from a study of blood T cell repertoires in COVID-19. Background on the study: Sites across the United States, Italy and Spain contributed samples from acute and convalescent COVID-19. Sources were T cells, B-cell-depleted T cells, or PBMCs; the material itself was cDNA or gDNA.

V lost 6 bases, J lost 7 bases, and 15 bases stayed unmatched. CDR1 and CDR2 from the germline V gene are MNHEY and SMNVEV (reference sequence). This CDR3 comprises 16 residues. Sequencing used immunoSEQ multiplex PCR; TCRdb keeps in-frame clones, though not all of them. The table includes around 130,000 clones, over 75% detected once. The specimen was peripheral blood. The chain combines TRBV27 with TRBJ2-3; 8 positions match TRBD1. The TCR originated in a man aged 35 to 55 with active or convalescent COVID-19. The CDR3 bases are TGTGCCAGCAGCCACTTAGGACAGGGAAGGGCCAATACGCAGTATTTT. Translation gives CASSHLGQGRANTQYF.